This passage covers 5 T cell receptor beta chains from one sample sequenced in a study of blood T cell repertoires in COVID-19. Libraries were prepared by immunoSEQ multiplex PCR; TCRdb keeps only in-frame clonotypes and omits some of them. The sample has 320,000 or so clones, roughly 88% seen once. Sample: PBMCs or T cells enriched from blood (not recorded which). These receptors came from a man aged 25 to 45 who had recovered from COVID-19.

This clone has just one count. The genes are TRBV20-1 and TRBJ1-4, with a tentative D call TRBD1 (5 bases). This CDR3 spans 11 amino acids. From germline, CDR1 is DFQATT and CDR2 SNEGSKA (reference sequence). Trimming took 7 bases from V and 8 from J, leaving 11 bases between them. In DNA form, the CDR3 reads TGCAGTGTTAAAGGGGTCGAAAAACTGTTTTTT. Its protein product is CSVKGVEKLFF.

This clone was observed once. The V gene is TRBV7-9, the J gene TRBJ2-4; tentatively, D is TRBD1 (5 bases). Germline V lookup: CDR1 SEHNR, CDR2 FQNEAQ (reference sequence). V was pared by 8 bases and J by 6 bases, with 14 bases between. The CDR3 consists of 13 residues. CDR3 sequence reads: CASVPAGSNIQYF. CDR3 bases: TGTGCCAGCGTACCCGCAGGGTCAAACATTCAGTACTTC.

In this sample, this clone turned up a few times. The CDR3 coding sequence is TGTGCCAGTAGTATGGGGACAGGGATTGGGAATCAGCCCCAGCATTTT. Translating it yields CASSMGTGIGNQPQHF. The chain carries TRBV19 and TRBJ1-5, with 9 bases aligning to TRBD1. V lost 3 bases, J lost 4 bases, and 7 bases stayed unmatched. Germline V gene data show CDR1 as LNHDA and CDR2 as SQIVND (reference sequence). The CDR3 loop spans 16 amino acids.

This sequence joins TRBV29-1 and TRBJ1-1; D possibly corresponds to TRBD1 (5 bases). Trimming removed 3 bases from V and 9 bases from J, with 17 bases in between. This CDR3 has 13 residues. Germline CDR1 is SQVTM and CDR2 is ANQGSEA. Here the CDR3 reads CSVDAGIVGKAFF. The CDR3 DNA follows: TGCAGCGTTGATGCAGGGATCGTAGGAAAAGCTTTCTTT.

V usage is TRBV28 and J usage is TRBJ1-1; D gene ambiguous. CDR3 length: 13 residues. V was clipped by 3 bases and J by 5 bases, with 10 bases between them. In germline, CDR1 is MDHEN, CDR2 SYDVKM. CDR3 sequence: CASSLLGGTEAFF. The CDR3 nucleotides read TGTGCCAGCAGTTTGTTGGGAGGGACTGAAGCTTTCTTT.